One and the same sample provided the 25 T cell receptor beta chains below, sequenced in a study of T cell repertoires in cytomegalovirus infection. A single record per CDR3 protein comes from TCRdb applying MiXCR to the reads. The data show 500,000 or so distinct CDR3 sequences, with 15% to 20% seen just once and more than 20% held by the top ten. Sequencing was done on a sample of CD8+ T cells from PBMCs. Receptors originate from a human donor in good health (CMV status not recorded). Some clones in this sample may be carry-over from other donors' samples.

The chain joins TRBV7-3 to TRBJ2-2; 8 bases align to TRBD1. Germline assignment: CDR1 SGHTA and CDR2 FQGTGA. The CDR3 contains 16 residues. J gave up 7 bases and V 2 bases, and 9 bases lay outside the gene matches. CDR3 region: CASSLFGQGGFGELFF. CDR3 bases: TGTGCCAGCAGCTTATTTGGACAGGGAGGTTTCGGGGAGCTGTTTTTT.

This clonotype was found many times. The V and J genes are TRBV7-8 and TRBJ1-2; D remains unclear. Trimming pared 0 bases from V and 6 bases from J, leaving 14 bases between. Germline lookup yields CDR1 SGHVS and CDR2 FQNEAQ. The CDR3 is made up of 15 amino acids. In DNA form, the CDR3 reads TGTGCCAGCAGCTTAGCGTCTGCGGACGCAGATGGCTACACCTTC. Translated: CASSLASADADGYTF.

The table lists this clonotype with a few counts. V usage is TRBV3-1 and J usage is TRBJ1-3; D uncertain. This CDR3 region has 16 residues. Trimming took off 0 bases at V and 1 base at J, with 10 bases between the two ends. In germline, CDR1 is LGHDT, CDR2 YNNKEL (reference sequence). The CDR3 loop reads CASSQDLAGSGNTIYF. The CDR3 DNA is TGTGCCAGCAGCCAAGATCTAGCCGGGTCTGGAAACACCATATATTTT. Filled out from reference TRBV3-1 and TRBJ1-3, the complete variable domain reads DTAVSQTPKYLVTQMGNDKSIKCEQNLGHDTMYWYKQDSKKFLKIMFSYNNKELIINETVPNRFSPKSPDKAHLNLHINSLELGDSAVYFCASSQDLAGSGNTIYFGEGSWLTVV.

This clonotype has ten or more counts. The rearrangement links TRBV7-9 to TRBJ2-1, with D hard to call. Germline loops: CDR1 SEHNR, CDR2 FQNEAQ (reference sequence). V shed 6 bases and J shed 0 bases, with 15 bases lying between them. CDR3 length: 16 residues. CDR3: CASRQKTASSYNEQFF. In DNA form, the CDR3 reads TGTGCCAGCAGACAGAAGACCGCCAGCTCCTACAATGAGCAGTTCTTC.

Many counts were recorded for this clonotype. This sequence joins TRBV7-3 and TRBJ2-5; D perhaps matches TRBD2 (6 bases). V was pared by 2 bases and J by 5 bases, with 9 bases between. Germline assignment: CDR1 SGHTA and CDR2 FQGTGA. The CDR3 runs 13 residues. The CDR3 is CASSLFGGETQYF. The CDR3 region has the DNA TGTGCCAGCAGCTTATTTGGGGGGGAGACCCAGTACTTC.

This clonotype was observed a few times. The CDR3 DNA reads as TGTGCCAGCAGCTTGGAACAGGGGGCGCCTTATTCACCCCTCCACTTT. It codes for CASSLEQGAPYSPLHF. This chain links TRBV5-6 with TRBJ1-6; 9 nucleotides align to TRBD1. The germline CDR1 and CDR2 sequences are SGHDT and YYEEEE. Trimming at V came to 0 bases and at J to 8 bases, leaving 6 bases not matched to a gene. This CDR3 has 16 amino acids.

In nucleotides, the CDR3 is TGTGCCAGCGGCCTGTCTGTCCAGTACTTC. Translation: CASGLSVQYF. The V gene is TRBV27, the J gene TRBJ2-7; D remains unclear. In germline, CDR1 is MNHEY, CDR2 SMNVEV (reference sequence). This CDR3 comprises 10 residues. Trimming cost V 8 bases and J 10 bases, with 12 bases left between them.

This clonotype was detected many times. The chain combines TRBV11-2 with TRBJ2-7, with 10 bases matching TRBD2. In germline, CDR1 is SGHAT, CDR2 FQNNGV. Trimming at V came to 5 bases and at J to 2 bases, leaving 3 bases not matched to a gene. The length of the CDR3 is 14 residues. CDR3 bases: TGTGCCAGCAGCCAAGCGGGAGGGCCCTACGAGCAGTACTTC. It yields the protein CASSQAGGPYEQYF.

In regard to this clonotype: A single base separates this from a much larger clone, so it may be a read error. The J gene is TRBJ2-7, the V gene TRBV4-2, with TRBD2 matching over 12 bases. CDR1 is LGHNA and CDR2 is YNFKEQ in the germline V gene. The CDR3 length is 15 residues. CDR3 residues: CASSQETSGSYKQYF. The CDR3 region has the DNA TGTGCCAGCAGCCAAGAGACTAGCGGGAGCTACAAGCAGTACTTC.

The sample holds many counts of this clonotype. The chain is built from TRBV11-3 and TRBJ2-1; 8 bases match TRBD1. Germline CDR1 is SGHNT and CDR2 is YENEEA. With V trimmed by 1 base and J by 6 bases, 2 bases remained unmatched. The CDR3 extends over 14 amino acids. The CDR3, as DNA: TGTGCCAGCAGCTTAGCCGGGACAGGCAATGAGCAGTTCTTC. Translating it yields CASSLAGTGNEQFF.

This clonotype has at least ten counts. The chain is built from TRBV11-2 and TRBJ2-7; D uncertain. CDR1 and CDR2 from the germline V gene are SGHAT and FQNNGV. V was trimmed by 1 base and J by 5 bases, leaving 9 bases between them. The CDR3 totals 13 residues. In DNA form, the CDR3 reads TGTGCCAGCAGCTTAGCCCCTCCGGACGAGCAGTACTTC. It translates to CASSLAPPDEQYF.

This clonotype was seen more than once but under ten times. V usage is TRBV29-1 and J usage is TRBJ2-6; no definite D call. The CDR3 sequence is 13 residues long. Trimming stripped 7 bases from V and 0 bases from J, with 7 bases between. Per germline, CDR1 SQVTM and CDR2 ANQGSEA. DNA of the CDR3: TGCAGCGCCTATTTCTCTGGGGCCAACGTCCTGACTTTC. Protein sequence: CSAYFSGANVLTF.

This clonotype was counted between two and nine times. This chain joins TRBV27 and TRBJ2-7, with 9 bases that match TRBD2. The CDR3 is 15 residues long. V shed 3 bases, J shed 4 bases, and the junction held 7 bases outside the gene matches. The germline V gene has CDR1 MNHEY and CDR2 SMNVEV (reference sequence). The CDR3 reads CASSLGRGGRYEQYF. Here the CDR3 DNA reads TGTGCCAGCAGTTTGGGGCGGGGGGGCCGGTACGAGCAGTACTTC.

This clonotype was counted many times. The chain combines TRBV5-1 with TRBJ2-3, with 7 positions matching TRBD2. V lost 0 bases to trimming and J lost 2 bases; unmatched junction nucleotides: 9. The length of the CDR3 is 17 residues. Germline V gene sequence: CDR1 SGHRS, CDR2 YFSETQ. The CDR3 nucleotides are TGCGCCAGCAGCTTGGAAGTGGCGGGGGTAGACACAGATACGCAGTATTTT. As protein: CASSLEVAGVDTDTQYF.

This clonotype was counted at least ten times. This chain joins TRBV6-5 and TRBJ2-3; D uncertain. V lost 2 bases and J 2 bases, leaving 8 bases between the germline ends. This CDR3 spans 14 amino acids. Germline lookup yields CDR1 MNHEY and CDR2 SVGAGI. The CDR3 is CASSYGLITDTQYF. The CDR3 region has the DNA TGTGCCAGCAGTTACGGGCTGATCACAGATACGCAGTATTTT.

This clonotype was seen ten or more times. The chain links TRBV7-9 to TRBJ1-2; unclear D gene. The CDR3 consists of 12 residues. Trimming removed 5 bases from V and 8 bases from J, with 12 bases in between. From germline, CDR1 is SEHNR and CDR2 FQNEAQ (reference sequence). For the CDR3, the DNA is TGTGCCAGCAGCCCCAATCCGAAGGGCTACACCTTC. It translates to CASSPNPKGYTF.

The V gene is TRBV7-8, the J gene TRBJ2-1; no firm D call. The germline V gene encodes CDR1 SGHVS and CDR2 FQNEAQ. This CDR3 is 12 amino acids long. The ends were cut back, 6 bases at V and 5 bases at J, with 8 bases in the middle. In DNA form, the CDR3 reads TGTGCCAGCAGGGTAACAGACAATGAGCAGTTCTTC. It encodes CASRVTDNEQFF.

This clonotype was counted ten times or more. This CDR3 reads CASSLLGDEQYF. The DNA of the CDR3 is TGTGCCAGCAGCTTATTGGGGGACGAGCAGTACTTC. The V call is TRBV11-2, the J call TRBJ2-7; D may correspond to TRBD1 or TRBD2 (5 bases each). The length of the CDR3 is 12 residues. Germline V lookup: CDR1 SGHAT, CDR2 FQNNGV. Trimming shortened V by 2 bases and J by 5 bases, and 7 bases separated the two germline ends. The whole variable domain, filled in from reference TRBV11-2 and TRBJ2-7, reads EAGVAQSPRYKIIEKRQSVAFWCNPISGHATLYWYQQILGQGPKLLIQFQNNGVVDDSQLPKDRFSAERLKGVDSTLKIQPAKLEDSAVYLCASSLLGDEQYFGPGTRLTVT.

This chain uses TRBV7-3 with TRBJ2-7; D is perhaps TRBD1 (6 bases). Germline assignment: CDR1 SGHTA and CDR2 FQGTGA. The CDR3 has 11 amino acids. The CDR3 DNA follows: TGTGCCAGCAGCTATAGGGCCGGGACACCCGTC. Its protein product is CASSYRAGTPV.

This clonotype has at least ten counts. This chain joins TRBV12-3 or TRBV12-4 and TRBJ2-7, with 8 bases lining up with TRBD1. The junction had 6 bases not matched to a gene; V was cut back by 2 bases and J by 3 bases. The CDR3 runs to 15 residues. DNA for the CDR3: TGTGCCAGCAGTTTAATGACAGGGGAGCTCTACGAGCAGTACTTC. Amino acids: CASSLMTGELYEQYF.

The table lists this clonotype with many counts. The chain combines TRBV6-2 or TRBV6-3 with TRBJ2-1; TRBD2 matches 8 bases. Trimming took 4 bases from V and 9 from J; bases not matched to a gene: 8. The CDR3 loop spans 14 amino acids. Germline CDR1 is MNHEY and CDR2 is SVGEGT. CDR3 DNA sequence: TGTGCCAGCAGTTGGCGCGGGGGGCGAGTTGAGCAGTTCTTC. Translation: CASSWRGGRVEQFF.

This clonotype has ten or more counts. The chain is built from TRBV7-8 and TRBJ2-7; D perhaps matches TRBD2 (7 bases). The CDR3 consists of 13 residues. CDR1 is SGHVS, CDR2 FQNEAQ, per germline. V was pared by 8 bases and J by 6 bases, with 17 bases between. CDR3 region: CASGGYREGEQYF. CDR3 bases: TGTGCCAGCGGCGGGTACAGGGAGGGCGAGCAGTACTTC.

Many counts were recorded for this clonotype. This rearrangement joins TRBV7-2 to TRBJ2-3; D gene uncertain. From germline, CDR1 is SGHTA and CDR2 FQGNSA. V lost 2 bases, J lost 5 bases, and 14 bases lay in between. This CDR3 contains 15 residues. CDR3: CASSLYYRAKDTQYF. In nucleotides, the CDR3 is TGTGCCAGCAGCTTATACTACCGGGCAAAAGATACGCAGTATTTT.

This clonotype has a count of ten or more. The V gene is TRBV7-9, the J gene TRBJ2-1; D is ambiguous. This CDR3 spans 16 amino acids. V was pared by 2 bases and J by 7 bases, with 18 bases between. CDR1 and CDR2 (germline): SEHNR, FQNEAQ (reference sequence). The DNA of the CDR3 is TGTGCCAGCAGCTTAAAGTCGGGTGTTTTAGGTAATGAGCAGTTCTTC. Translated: CASSLKSGVLGNEQFF.

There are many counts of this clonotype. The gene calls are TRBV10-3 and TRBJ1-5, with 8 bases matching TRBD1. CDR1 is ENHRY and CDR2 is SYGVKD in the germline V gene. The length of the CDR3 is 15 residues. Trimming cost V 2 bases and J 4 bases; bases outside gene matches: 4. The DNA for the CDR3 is TGTGCCATCAGTGAGCAGGGACAGGCAAATCAGCCCCAGCATTTT. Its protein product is CAISEQGQANQPQHF.